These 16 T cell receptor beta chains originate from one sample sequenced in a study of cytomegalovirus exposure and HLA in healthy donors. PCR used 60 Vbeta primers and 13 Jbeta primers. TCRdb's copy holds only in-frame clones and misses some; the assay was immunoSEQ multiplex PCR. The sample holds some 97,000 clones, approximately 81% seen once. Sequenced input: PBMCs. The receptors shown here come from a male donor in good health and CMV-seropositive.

The CDR3 here is CSVTGEDGYTF. The DNA of the CDR3 is TGCAGCGTGACAGGGGAGGATGGCTACACCTTC. The gene calls are TRBV29-1 and TRBJ1-2; TRBD1 matches at 8 bases. J was trimmed by 6 bases and V by 6 bases; bases with no gene match: 3. CDR1 SQVTM and CDR2 ANQGSEA come from the germline V gene. This CDR3 has 11 residues.

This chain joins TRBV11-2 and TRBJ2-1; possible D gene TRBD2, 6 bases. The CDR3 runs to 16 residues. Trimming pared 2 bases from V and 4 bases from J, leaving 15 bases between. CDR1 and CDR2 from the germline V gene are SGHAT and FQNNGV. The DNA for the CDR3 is TGTGCCAGCAGCTTACTGTTCGGGGGTACTTACAATGAGCAGTTCTTC. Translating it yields CASSLLFGGTYNEQFF.

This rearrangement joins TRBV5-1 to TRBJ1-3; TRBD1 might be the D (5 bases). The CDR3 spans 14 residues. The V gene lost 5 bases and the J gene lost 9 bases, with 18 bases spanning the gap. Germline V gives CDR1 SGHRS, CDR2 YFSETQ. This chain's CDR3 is CASSYGSERGTIYF. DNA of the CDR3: TGCGCCAGCAGTTACGGGTCCGAAAGGGGCACCATATATTTT.

The CDR3, as DNA: TGCAGCGTTGGGGCGGGTGTCTACGAGCAGTACTTC. Amino acid sequence: CSVGAGVYEQYF. V and J are TRBV29-1 and TRBJ2-7; D may be TRBD2 (5 bases). CDR3 length equals 12 residues. Looked up from germline, CDR1 is SQVTM and CDR2 is ANQGSEA. Trimming shortened V by 4 bases and J by 3 bases, and 10 bases separated the two germline ends.

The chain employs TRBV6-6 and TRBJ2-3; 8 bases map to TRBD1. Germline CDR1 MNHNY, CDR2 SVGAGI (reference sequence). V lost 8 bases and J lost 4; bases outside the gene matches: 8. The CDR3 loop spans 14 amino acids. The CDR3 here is CASGSDRGADTQYF. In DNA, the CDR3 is TGTGCCAGCGGTTCAGACAGGGGAGCAGATACGCAGTATTTT.

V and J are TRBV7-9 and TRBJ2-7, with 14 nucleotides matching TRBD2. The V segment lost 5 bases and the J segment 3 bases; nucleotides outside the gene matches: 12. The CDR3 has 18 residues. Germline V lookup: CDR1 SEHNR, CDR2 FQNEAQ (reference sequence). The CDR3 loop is CASSPRTSGGPTFYEQYF. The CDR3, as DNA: TGTGCCAGCAGCCCCCGGACTAGCGGGGGGCCTACTTTCTACGAGCAGTACTTC.

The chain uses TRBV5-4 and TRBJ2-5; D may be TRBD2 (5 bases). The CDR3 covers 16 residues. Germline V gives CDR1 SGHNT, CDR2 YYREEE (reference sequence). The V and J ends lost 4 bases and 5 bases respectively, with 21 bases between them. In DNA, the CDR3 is TGTGCCAGCAGCGAACCGGGGATGCTGAGAGGGGAGACCCAGTACTTC. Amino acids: CASSEPGMLRGETQYF.

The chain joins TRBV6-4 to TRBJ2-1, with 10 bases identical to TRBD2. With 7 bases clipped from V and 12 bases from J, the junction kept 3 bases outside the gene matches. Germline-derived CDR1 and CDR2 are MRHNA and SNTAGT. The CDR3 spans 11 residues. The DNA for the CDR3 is TGTGCCAGCAACAGGACTAGCGGGCAGTTCTTC. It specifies CASNRTSGQFF.

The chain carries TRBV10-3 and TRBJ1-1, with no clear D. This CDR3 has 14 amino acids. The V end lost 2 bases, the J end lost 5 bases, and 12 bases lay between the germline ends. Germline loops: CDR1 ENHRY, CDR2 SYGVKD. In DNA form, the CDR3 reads TGTGCCATCAGTGAGGGTGGAGGGAGGACTGAAGCTTTCTTT. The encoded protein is CAISEGGGRTEAFF.

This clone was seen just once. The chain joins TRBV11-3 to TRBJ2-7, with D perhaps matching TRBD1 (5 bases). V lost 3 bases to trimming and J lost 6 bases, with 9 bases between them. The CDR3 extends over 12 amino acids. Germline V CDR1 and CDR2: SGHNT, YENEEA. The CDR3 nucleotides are TGTGCCAGCAGCTTTAGGGGAAGCGAGCAGTACTTC. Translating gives CASSFRGSEQYF.

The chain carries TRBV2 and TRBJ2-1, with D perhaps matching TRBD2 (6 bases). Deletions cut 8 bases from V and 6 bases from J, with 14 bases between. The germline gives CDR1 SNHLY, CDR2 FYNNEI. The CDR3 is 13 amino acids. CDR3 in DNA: TGTGCCAGCTCCGCGGGGACCTCCAATGAGCAGTTCTTC. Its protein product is CASSAGTSNEQFF.

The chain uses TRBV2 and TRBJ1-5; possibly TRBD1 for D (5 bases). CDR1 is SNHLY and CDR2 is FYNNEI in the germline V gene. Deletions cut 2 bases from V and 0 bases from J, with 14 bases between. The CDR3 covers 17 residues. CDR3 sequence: CASSELQGLYSNQPQHF. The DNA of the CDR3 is TGTGCCAGCAGTGAACTCCAGGGCCTCTATAGCAATCAGCCCCAGCATTTT.

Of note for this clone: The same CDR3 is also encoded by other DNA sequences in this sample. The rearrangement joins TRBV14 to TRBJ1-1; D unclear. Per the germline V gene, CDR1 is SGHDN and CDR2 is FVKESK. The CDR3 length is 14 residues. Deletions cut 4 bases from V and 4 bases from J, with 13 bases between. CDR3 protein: CASSPGLIGTEAFF. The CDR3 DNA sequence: TGTGCCAGCAGCCCGGGGTTGATAGGCACTGAAGCTTTCTTT. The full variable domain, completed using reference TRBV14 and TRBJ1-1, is EAGVTQFPSHSVIEKGQTVTLRCDPISGHDNLYWYRRVMGKEIKFLLHFVKESKQDESGMPNNRFLAERTGGTYSTLKVQPAELEDSGVYFCASSPGLIGTEAFFGQGTRLTVV.

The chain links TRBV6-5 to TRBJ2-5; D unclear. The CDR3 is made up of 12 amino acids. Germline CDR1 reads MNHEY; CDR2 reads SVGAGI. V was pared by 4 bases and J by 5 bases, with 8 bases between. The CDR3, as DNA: TGTGCCAGCAGTTCACCGAGGGAGACCCAGTACTTC. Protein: CASSSPRETQYF.

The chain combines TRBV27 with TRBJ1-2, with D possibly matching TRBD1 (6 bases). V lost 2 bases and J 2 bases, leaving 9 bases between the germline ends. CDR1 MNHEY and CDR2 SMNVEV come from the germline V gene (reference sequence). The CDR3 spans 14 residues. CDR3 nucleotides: TGTGCCAGCAGTTTAGGAACAGGGAACTATGGCTACACCTTC. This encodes CASSLGTGNYGYTF.

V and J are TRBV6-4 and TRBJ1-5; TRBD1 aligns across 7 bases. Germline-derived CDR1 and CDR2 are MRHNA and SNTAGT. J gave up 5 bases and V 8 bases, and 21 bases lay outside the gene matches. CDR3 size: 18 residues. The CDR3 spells CASLAGQGGGLIDQPQHF. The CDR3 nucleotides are TGTGCCAGCCTAGCCGGGCAGGGGGGAGGACTTATCGATCAGCCCCAGCATTTT.